The 23 T cell receptor beta chains given below trace back to one sample, sequenced in a study of molecular identifiers for immune sequencing clone quantification. TCRdb passed the PCR reads through MiXCR, listing each CDR3 protein once. The table lists 250,000 to 350,000 distinct CDR3 sequences, about 21% of them singletons, with roughly 0.86% in the top ten. Specimen: naive CD8+ T cells from blood, with Jurkat cell RNA spiked in. Subset here: FACS-sorted CD8+CD4-CCR7+CD45RA+ naive T cells. The origin of the receptors is a human donor in good health. Some libraries in this study had Jurkat cell RNA spiked in.

This clonotype was detected a few times. The chain recombines TRBV14 with TRBJ2-3; D is undetermined. In germline, CDR1 is SGHDN, CDR2 FVKESK. V was clipped by 0 bases and J by 1 base, with 14 bases between them. The CDR3 extends over 17 amino acids. The CDR3 DNA follows: TGTGCCAGCAGCCAAGAGAGACCAGGCCGGCGCACAGATACGCAGTATTTT. This gives the protein CASSQERPGRRTDTQYF.

Concerning this clonotype: This may arise from a read error, as a much more abundant clone is one base away. The J gene is TRBJ2-2, the V gene TRBV9; D possibly corresponds to TRBD1 (6 bases). Looked up from germline, CDR1 is SGDLS and CDR2 is YYNGEE. V was trimmed by 4 bases and J by 4 bases, leaving 17 bases between them. The length of the CDR3 is 16 residues. The CDR3 protein is CASSHRQVAFTGELFF. DNA for the CDR3: TGTGCCAGCAGCCACCGACAGGTGGCGTTCACCGGGGAGCTGTTTTTT. The entire variable domain, with the rest obtained from reference TRBV9 and TRBJ2-2, is as follows: DSGVTQTPKHLITATGQRVTLRCSPRSGDLSVYWYQQSLDQGLQFLIQYYNGEERAKGNILERFSAQQFPDLHSELNLSSLELGDSALYFCASSHRQVAFTGELFFGEGSRLTVL.

Concerning this clonotype: Since a much larger clone is just one base distant, this may be a read error. In DNA form, the CDR3 reads TGCGCCAGCAGCCAAGATCGAGAGTATAACAATCAGCCCCAGCATTTT. Its protein is CASSQDREYNNQPQHF. This chain links TRBV4-1 with TRBJ1-5; D is unclear. The ends were cut back, 0 bases at V and 3 bases at J, with 12 bases in the middle. This CDR3 is built from 16 residues. Germline V gene data show CDR1 as MGHRA and CDR2 as YSYEKL.

This clonotype was detected ten times or more. The J gene is TRBJ2-7, the V gene TRBV9; the D is unclear. CDR1 and CDR2 (germline): SGDLS, YYNGEE. The V gene lost 0 bases and the J gene lost 7 bases, with 5 bases spanning the gap. The CDR3 spans 11 residues. CDR3 protein: CASSVGQEQYF. The CDR3 coding sequence is TGTGCCAGCAGCGTAGGTCAGGAGCAGTACTTC.

About this clonotype: A much larger clone lies a single base off, so this may be a read error. The chain has TRBV29-1 and TRBJ2-7; D is tentatively TRBD1 or TRBD2 (5 bases each). CDR1 is SQVTM, CDR2 ANQGSEA, per germline. This CDR3 comprises 14 residues. Trimming took off 6 bases at V and 3 bases at J, with 18 bases between the two ends. The CDR3 DNA sequence: TGCAGCGTGGTGCGCTGGGACGGCCACTACGAGCAGTACTTC. Protein: CSVVRWDGHYEQYF.

This clonotype was counted ten times or more. For the CDR3, the DNA is TGTGCCAGCAGCCAGGACTTGACAGGGGCGTCTACAGATACGCAGTATTTT. It encodes CASSQDLTGASTDTQYF. The V gene is TRBV14, the J gene TRBJ2-3, with 8 positions matching TRBD1. The CDR3 runs 17 residues. Germline assignment: CDR1 SGHDN and CDR2 FVKESK. The trim removed 3 bases at V and 3 bases at J, leaving 11 bases unmatched.

About this clonotype itself: A much bigger clone sits one base away, suggesting this may be a read error. CDR3 region: CASSLVLRATVAFF. DNA of the CDR3: TGTGCCAGCAGCTTAGTTTTGAGGGCGACTGTAGCTTTCTTT. The J gene is TRBJ1-1, the V gene TRBV7-9; no clear D. Germline V lookup: CDR1 SEHNR, CDR2 FQNEAQ (reference sequence). The CDR3 spans 14 residues.

The table lists this clonotype with many counts. J is TRBJ1-4 and V is TRBV7-9, with D perhaps matching TRBD1 (5 bases). The CDR3 consists of 16 residues. The V gene's germline CDR1 is SEHNR and CDR2 FQNEAQ (reference sequence). Trimming shortened V by 9 bases and J by 4 bases, and 21 bases separated the two germline ends. DNA of the CDR3: TGTGCCAGTAGCCTAACGGCGGGACGGATTAATGAAAAACTGTTTTTT. Residues: CASSLTAGRINEKLFF. The full variable domain, rest sourced from reference TRBV7-9 and TRBJ1-4, is DTGVSQNPRHKITKRGQNVTFRCDPISEHNRLYWYRQTLGQGPEFLTYFQNEAQLEKSRLLSDRFSAERPKGSFSTLEIQRTEQGDSAMYLCASSLTAGRINEKLFFGSGTQLSVL.

This clonotype was seen a few times. This could be a read error, since a much larger clone is one nucleotide away. V is TRBV4-3 and J is TRBJ2-7, with 10 bases aligning to TRBD2. Germline assignment: CDR1 LGHNA and CDR2 YSLEER. The CDR3 covers 15 residues. With V trimmed by 8 bases and J by 2 bases, 9 bases remained unmatched. In DNA form, the CDR3 reads TGCGCCAGCTGCCTAGGACTAGCGGTAACCTACGAGCAGTACTTC. Translating it yields CASCLGLAVTYEQYF.

As for this clonotype: Being one base from a much bigger clone, this may be a read error. The chain combines TRBV27 with TRBJ1-1; D perhaps matches TRBD1 (6 bases). The germline V and J ends were trimmed by 4 bases and 5 bases, with 14 bases remaining between them. The CDR3 has 14 amino acids. Germline lookup yields CDR1 MNHEY and CDR2 SMNVEV (reference sequence). The DNA for the CDR3 is TGTGCCAGCAGTTCACAGGGAGGACGTACTGAAGCTTTCTTT. Protein sequence: CASSSQGGRTEAFF.

On this clonotype itself: This sequence may be a read error, since a much larger clone differs from it by one base. The V gene is TRBV2, the J gene TRBJ2-2, with TRBD2 matching 12 bases. V lost 8 bases and J lost 3; bases outside the gene matches: 7. CDR3 length: 16 amino acids. CDR1 and CDR2 from the germline V gene are SNHLY and FYNNEI. The CDR3 region has the DNA TGTGCCAGCGGTCGGACTAGCGGGATACACACCGGGGAGCTGTTTTTT. Translating gives CASGRTSGIHTGELFF.

This clonotype appeared many times. V is TRBV7-9 and J is TRBJ2-3, with 7 bases fitting TRBD2. Germline-derived CDR1 and CDR2 are SEHNR and FQNEAQ (reference sequence). Losses at the gene ends were 8 bases for V and 7 bases for J; bases not matched to a gene: 9. The CDR3 loop spans 13 amino acids. The CDR3 region has the DNA TGTGCCAGCCAAGAGGGAGGGTCCAATACGCAGTATTTT. Residues: CASQEGGSNTQYF.

The V gene is TRBV7-9, the J gene TRBJ2-7; TRBD1 is a possible D gene (6 bases). Germline V gene sequence: CDR1 SEHNR, CDR2 FQNEAQ (reference sequence). Trimming left V 3 bases short and J 2 bases short, with 17 bases between. The CDR3 sequence is 16 residues long. The CDR3 nucleotides read TGTGCCAGCAGCTTCTCCCCGGGACAACGTACCTACGAGCAGTACTTC. Its protein product is CASSFSPGQRTYEQYF. Supplemented by reference TRBV7-9 and TRBJ2-7, the full variable domain reads DTGVSQNPRHKITKRGQNVTFRCDPISEHNRLYWYRQTLGQGPEFLTYFQNEAQLEKSRLLSDRFSAERPKGSFSTLEIQRTEQGDSAMYLCASSFSPGQRTYEQYFGPGTRLTVT.

This clonotype occurred a few times. The chain has TRBV20-1 and TRBJ2-3; D call uncertain. The CDR3 totals 15 residues. The germline V gene has CDR1 DFQATT and CDR2 SNEGSKA (reference sequence). Trimming removed 0 bases at V and 0 bases at J, with 10 bases between. CDR3 nucleotide sequence: TGCAGTGCTAGAGATCGGGCAGAAAGCACAGATACGCAGTATTTT. Amino acids: CSARDRAESTDTQYF.

This chain connects TRBV2 to TRBJ2-3, with TRBD2 identical over 12 bases. The V segment lost 7 bases and the J segment 4 bases; nucleotides outside the gene matches: 6. Germline values: CDR1 SNHLY, CDR2 FYNNEI. The CDR3 length is 15 residues. The CDR3 coding sequence is TGTGCCAGCAATTCGGGACTAGCGGGCGCAGATACGCAGTATTTT. Translation: CASNSGLAGADTQYF.

This chain uses TRBV9 with TRBJ2-3, with D maybe TRBD2 (6 bases). CDR1 and CDR2 (germline): SGDLS, YYNGEE. The CDR3 has 15 residues. Trimming shortened V by 0 bases and J by 1 base, and 9 bases separated the two germline ends. The CDR3, as DNA: TGTGCCAGCAGCGTAGAGTCGGGGGGCACAGATACGCAGTATTTT. It is translated as CASSVESGGTDTQYF. Full variable domain (rest looked up from reference TRBV9 and TRBJ2-3): DSGVTQTPKHLITATGQRVTLRCSPRSGDLSVYWYQQSLDQGLQFLIQYYNGEERAKGNILERFSAQQFPDLHSELNLSSLELGDSALYFCASSVESGGTDTQYFGPGTRLTVL.

In the case of this clonotype: A read error may be the cause here, since a much bigger clone is one base away. The chain links TRBV19 to TRBJ2-2, with a tentative D call TRBD2 (6 bases). The germline gives CDR1 LNHDA, CDR2 SQIVND (reference sequence). The CDR3 is 14 residues long. The CDR3 spells CASSIGTPNGGLFF. CDR3 nucleotides: TGTGCCAGTAGTATCGGGACTCCTAACGGGGGGCTGTTTTTT.

In its sample, this clonotype was seen many times. The genes are TRBV20-1 and TRBJ1-1; 10 bases align to TRBD1. V dropped 2 bases and J dropped 6; count of bases not matched to a gene: 6. This CDR3 region has 14 residues. Germline assignment: CDR1 DFQATT and CDR2 SNEGSKA (reference sequence). The CDR3, as DNA: TGCAGTGCTAGAACCCGGACAGGGGGTCCTGAAGCTTTCTTT. This translates into CSARTRTGGPEAFF.

This clonotype was recorded at least ten times. The chain combines TRBV2 with TRBJ2-3; D ambiguous. The CDR3 runs 15 residues. The germline V gene encodes CDR1 SNHLY and CDR2 FYNNEI. Trimming removed 3 bases at V and 7 bases at J, with 17 bases between. CDR3 amino acids: CASSEPGSFSNTQYF. CDR3 DNA: TGTGCCAGCAGTGAGCCGGGCTCCTTCTCAAATACGCAGTATTTT.

In its sample, this clonotype was seen many times. This chain connects TRBV7-9 to TRBJ2-3; 9 nucleotides agree with TRBD2. This CDR3 has 15 amino acids. The junction had 10 bases not matched to a gene; V was cut back by 5 bases and J by 7 bases. The germline V gene has CDR1 SEHNR and CDR2 FQNEAQ (reference sequence). The CDR3 reads CASSPRTSEYNTQYF. The CDR3, as DNA: TGTGCCAGCAGCCCCCGGACTAGCGAGTATAATACGCAGTATTTT.

This clonotype is a singleton in its sample. A much more abundant neighbour one base away suggests this may be a read error. The J gene is TRBJ2-5, the V gene TRBV29-1; possible D gene TRBD1, 6 bases. The CDR3 totals 13 residues. Trimming took off 1 base at V and 3 bases at J, with 9 bases between the two ends. Looked up from germline, CDR1 is SQVTM and CDR2 is ANQGSEA. The CDR3 region is CSVEARTEETQYF. For the CDR3, the DNA is TGCAGCGTTGAAGCTCGGACAGAAGAGACCCAGTACTTC.

The rearrangement links TRBV18 to TRBJ2-3; TRBD2 might be the D (5 bases). The V and J ends lost 3 bases and 7 bases respectively, with 11 bases between them. CDR3 length: 13 amino acids. Germline CDR1 reads KGHSH; CDR2 reads LQKENI. The CDR3 here is CASSPPGSHTQYF. For the CDR3, the DNA is TGTGCCAGCTCACCCCCGGGGTCGCATACGCAGTATTTT.

This clonotype has a single count. This may arise from a read error, as a much more abundant clone is one base away. The rearrangement joins TRBV20-1 to TRBJ2-7, with D unclear. This CDR3 region has 14 residues. From germline, CDR1 is DFQATT and CDR2 SNEGSKA (reference sequence). CDR3 coding DNA: TGCGGTGCTGCCCATGACTTGAACTTCGACGAGCAGTACTTC. The encoded protein is CGAAHDLNFDEQYF.